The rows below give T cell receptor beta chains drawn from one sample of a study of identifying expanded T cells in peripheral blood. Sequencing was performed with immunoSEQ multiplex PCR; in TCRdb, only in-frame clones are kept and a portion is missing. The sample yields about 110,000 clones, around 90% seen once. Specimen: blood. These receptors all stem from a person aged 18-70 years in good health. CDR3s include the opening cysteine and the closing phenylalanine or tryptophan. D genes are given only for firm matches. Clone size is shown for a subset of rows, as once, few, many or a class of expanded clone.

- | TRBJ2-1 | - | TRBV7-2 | CASSLYAAPGQFF | TGTGCCAGCAGCTTATATGCGGCCCCGGGCCAGTTCTTC
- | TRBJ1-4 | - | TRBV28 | CASSLYGKLFF | TGTGCCAGCAGTTTATACGGAAAACTGTTTTTT
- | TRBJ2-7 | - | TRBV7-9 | CASSLGTGYEQYF | TGTGCCAGCAGCTTAGGAACAGGGTACGAGCAGTACTTC
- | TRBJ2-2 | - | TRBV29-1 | CSGAQNTGELFF | TGCAGCGGAGCCCAAAACACCGGGGAGCTGTTTTTT
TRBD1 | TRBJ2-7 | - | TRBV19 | CASSPSGQGAEEQYF | TGTGCCAGTAGTCCTTCCGGACAGGGGGCGGAGGAGCAGTACTTC
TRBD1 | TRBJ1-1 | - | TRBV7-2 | CASSLTGGLGENTEAFF | TGTGCCAGCAGCTTAACAGGGGGCCTTGGCGAGAACACTGAAGCTTTCTTT
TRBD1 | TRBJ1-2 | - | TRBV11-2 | CASSFSSQGAIGNYGYTF | TGTGCCAGCAGCTTCTCATCGCAGGGGGCAATAGGGAACTATGGCTACACCTTC
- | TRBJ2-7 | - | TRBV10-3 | CAISESQGPPYEQYF | TGTGCCATCAGTGAGAGCCAGGGGCCCCCCTACGAGCAGTACTTC
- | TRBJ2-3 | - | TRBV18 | CASSPPSRADTQYF | TGTGCCAGCTCACCACCGTCCAGGGCAGATACGCAGTATTTT
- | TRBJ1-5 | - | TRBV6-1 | CASSEEGRGLGQPQHF | TGTGCCAGCAGTGAAGAGGGGAGGGGTTTAGGTCAGCCCCAGCATTTT
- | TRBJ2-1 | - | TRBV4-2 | CASSQDFGRPTPRNNEQFF | TGTGCCAGCAGCCAAGATTTCGGGCGACCGACCCCCCGAAACAATGAGCAGTTCTTC
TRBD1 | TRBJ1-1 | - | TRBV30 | CAWRRTGGARTEAFF | TGTGCCTGGAGAAGAACAGGGGGCGCCAGGACTGAAGCTTTCTTT
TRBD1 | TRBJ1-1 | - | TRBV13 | CASSLKGQGNTEAFF | TGTGCCAGCAGCTTAAAGGGACAGGGGAACACTGAAGCTTTCTTT
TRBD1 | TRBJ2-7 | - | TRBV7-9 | CASSLAVSGTGFYEQYF | TGTGCCAGCAGCTTAGCGGTTTCAGGGACAGGCTTCTACGAGCAGTACTTC
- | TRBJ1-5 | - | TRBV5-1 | CASSLTGMSNQPQHF | TGCGCCAGCAGCTTGACAGGGATGAGCAATCAGCCCCAGCATTTT
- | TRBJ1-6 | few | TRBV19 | CASSVTHRQKFFNYNSPLHF | TGTGCCAGTAGTGTCACCCATCGACAGAAATTTTTCAACTATAATTCACCCCTCCACTTT
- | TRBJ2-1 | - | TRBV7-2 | CASSLVVHEQFF | TGTGCCAGCAGCTTAGTAGTACATGAGCAGTTCTTC
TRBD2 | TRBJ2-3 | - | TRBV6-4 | CASSDSTSGGRTDTQYF | TGTGCCAGCAGTGACTCCACTAGCGGGGGAAGGACAGATACGCAGTATTTT
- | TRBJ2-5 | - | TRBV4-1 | CASSITPGRQETQYF | TGCGCCAGCAGTATTACGCCAGGCCGACAAGAGACCCAGTACTTC
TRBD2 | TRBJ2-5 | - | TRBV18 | CASSQGTSQETQYF | TGTGCCAGCTCACAAGGGACTAGTCAAGAGACCCAGTACTTC
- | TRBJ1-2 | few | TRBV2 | CASSEIMFGGANYGYTF | TGTGCCAGCAGTGAAATAATGTTTGGGGGTGCTAACTATGGCTACACCTTC
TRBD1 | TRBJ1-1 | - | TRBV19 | CASSIPDRGLFAEAFF | TGTGCCAGTAGTATCCCCGACAGGGGGTTGTTCGCTGAAGCTTTCTTT
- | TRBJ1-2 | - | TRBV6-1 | CASSESSWEEAAF | TGTGCCAGCAGTGAATCGTCGTGGGAGGAGGCGGCCTTC
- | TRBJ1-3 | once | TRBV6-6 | CASSYKQGSSGNTIYF | TGTGCCAGCAGTTACAAGCAGGGATCCTCTGGAAACACCATATATTTT